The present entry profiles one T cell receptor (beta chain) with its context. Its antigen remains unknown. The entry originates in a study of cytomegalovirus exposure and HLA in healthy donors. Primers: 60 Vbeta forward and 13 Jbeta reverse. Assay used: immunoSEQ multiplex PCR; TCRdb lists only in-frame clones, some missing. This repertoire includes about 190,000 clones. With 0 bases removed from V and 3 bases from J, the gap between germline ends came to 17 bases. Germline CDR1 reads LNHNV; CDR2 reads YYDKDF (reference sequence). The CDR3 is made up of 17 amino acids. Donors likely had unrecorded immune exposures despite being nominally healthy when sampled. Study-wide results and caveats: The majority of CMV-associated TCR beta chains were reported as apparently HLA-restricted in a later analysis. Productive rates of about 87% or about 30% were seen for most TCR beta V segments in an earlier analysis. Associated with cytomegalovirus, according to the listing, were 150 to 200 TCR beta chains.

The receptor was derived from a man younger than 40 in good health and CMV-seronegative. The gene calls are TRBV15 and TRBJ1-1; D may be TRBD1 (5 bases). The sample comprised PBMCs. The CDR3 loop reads CATSRDRFRVLDTEAFF. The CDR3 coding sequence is TGTGCCACCAGCAGAGATCGGTTCAGGGTTTTAGACACTGAAGCTTTCTTT.